This is a list of T cell receptor beta chains from one sample in a study of T cell responses to AZD1222 COVID-19 vaccine. Clones were read by immunoSEQ multiplex PCR, and TCRdb kept only the in-frame ones, dropping some. The repertoire includes some 120,000 clones, 89% of them detected once, and nearly 4.5% sits in the top ten. The material was peripheral blood, obtained on day 0 of AZD1222 vaccination. Receptors originate from an adult in good health. Each CDR3 is given with its conserved first and last residue. A D gene is named only where the DNA matches it firmly. Some rows mark clone size as missing; the rest say once, few, many or name a class of expanded clone.

clone size | D gene | J gene | V gene | CDR3 protein | CDR3 DNA
- | TRBD1 | TRBJ1-5 | TRBV7-9 | CASSITGTGDQPQHF | TGTGCCAGCAGCATAACCGGGACAGGGGATCAGCCCCAGCATTTT
- | - | TRBJ1-2 | TRBV11-2 | CASSLDLLGARGYTF | TGTGCCAGCAGCTTAGATCTTTTGGGGGCGAGGGGCTACACCTTC
- | - | TRBJ2-6 | TRBV21-1 | CASSNGVWGANVLTF | TGTGCCAGCAGCAACGGGGTATGGGGGGCCAACGTCCTGACTTTC
- | TRBD1 | TRBJ2-6 | TRBV2 | CASGGQGLKTAGANVLTF | TGTGCCAGCGGGGGACAGGGCTTAAAAACTGCTGGGGCCAACGTCCTGACTTTC
- | TRBD2 | TRBJ2-1 | TRBV7-9 | CASSFPPRGRGALDEQFF | TGTGCCAGCAGCTTCCCACCAAGAGGGCGGGGGGCCCTAGATGAGCAGTTCTTC
- | - | TRBJ2-3 | TRBV29-1 | CSVKQGSVTQYF | TGCAGCGTTAAACAGGGATCTGTTACGCAGTATTTT
- | TRBD1 | TRBJ2-3 | TRBV27 | CASSLWTGHGYTQYF | TGTGCCAGCAGTTTATGGACAGGGCATGGGTATACGCAGTATTTT
- | TRBD1 | TRBJ1-4 | TRBV7-9 | CASSLDGGGQNEKLFF | TGTGCCAGCAGCTTAGACGGAGGGGGACAGAATGAAAAACTGTTTTTT
- | - | TRBJ1-6 | TRBV27 | CASSLRLLNSPLHF | TGTGCCAGCAGTTTGCGGCTCCTGAATTCACCCCTCCACTTT
- | TRBD1 | TRBJ1-5 | TRBV2 | CASSEIGTGNQPQHF | TGTGCCAGCAGTGAAATCGGGACAGGCAATCAGCCCCAGCATTTT
- | - | TRBJ2-1 | TRBV6-5 | CASSIPGVREQFF | TGTGCCAGCAGTATCCCGGGGGTGCGGGAGCAGTTCTTC
- | - | TRBJ2-3 | TRBV4-1 | CASSQGAGLSDTQYF | TGCGCCAGCAGCCAGGGCGCGGGTCTGTCAGATACGCAGTATTTT
few | - | TRBJ1-6 | TRBV27 | CASRGAAADNSPLHF | TGTGCCTCCCGGGGGGCGGCCGCAGATAATTCACCCCTCCACTTT
- | - | TRBJ2-1 | TRBV11-2 | CASSTWTSDNEQFF | TGTGCCAGCAGCACCTGGACATCCGACAATGAGCAGTTCTTC
- | - | TRBJ1-1 | TRBV12-3/TRBV12-4 | CASSLYSGTEAFF | TGTGCCAGCAGTTTATATTCGGGGACTGAAGCTTTCTTT
- | - | TRBJ1-6 | TRBV19 | CASSILRGDNYNSPLHF | TGTGCCAGTAGTATCTTAAGAGGGGACAACTATAATTCACCCCTCCACTTT
- | - | TRBJ2-4 | TRBV5-6 | CASSLGEEPKNIQYF | TGTGCCAGCAGCTTGGGGGAGGAGCCCAAAAACATTCAGTACTTC
- | - | TRBJ2-1 | TRBV5-4 | CASSLAGPNEQFF | TGTGCCAGCAGCTTGGCGGGCCCGAATGAGCAGTTCTTC
- | TRBD2 | TRBJ2-5 | TRBV5-5 | CASSLSGGYQETQYF | TGTGCCAGCAGCCTTAGCGGGGGGTACCAAGAGACCCAGTACTTC
- | - | TRBJ2-7 | TRBV7-2 | CASSLEGGTYEQYF | TGTGCCAGCAGCTTAGAAGGCGGGACTTACGAGCAGTACTTC
- | - | TRBJ1-4 | TRBV4-1 | CASSQKGGGFGDEKLFF | TGCGCCAGCAGCCAAAAAGGCGGCGGTTTTGGGGATGAAAAACTGTTTTTT
- | TRBD1 | TRBJ2-2 | TRBV5-1 | CASSNRDRYTGELFF | TGCGCCAGCAGCAACCGGGACAGGTACACCGGGGAGCTGTTTTTT
- | - | TRBJ2-1 | TRBV30 | CAWSQGDEQFF | TGTGCCTGGAGTCAGGGAGATGAGCAGTTCTTC
- | - | TRBJ1-2 | TRBV6-5 | CASSTTGYYGYTF | TGTGCCAGCAGTACCACAGGGTACTATGGCTACACCTTC
- | - | TRBJ2-1 | TRBV29-1 | CSFGTLVNEQFF | TGCAGCTTCGGGACACTCGTCAATGAGCAGTTCTTC
- | - | TRBJ2-7 | TRBV5-6 | CASSLGATSYEQYF | TGTGCCAGCAGCTTGGGCGCCACCTCCTACGAGCAGTACTTC
- | - | TRBJ1-3 | TRBV3-1/TRBV3-2 | CATNSGNTIYF | TGTGCCACCAACTCTGGAAACACCATATATTTT
- | - | TRBJ2-2 | TRBV19 | CASRYDPTTYTGELFF | TGTGCCAGTAGATACGACCCAACTACCTACACCGGGGAGCTGTTTTTT
few | TRBD1 | TRBJ1-5 | TRBV29-1 | CSVKRGPGNQPQHF | TGCAGCGTTAAGAGGGGGCCAGGCAATCAGCCCCAGCATTTT
- | TRBD1 | TRBJ1-6 | TRBV2 | CASTGTGTYNSPLHF | TGTGCCAGCACCGGGACAGGGACTTATAATTCACCCCTCCACTTT
- | - | TRBJ2-1 | TRBV11-3 | CASSLALGSYNEQFF | TGTGCCAGCAGCTTAGCCCTCGGCTCCTACAATGAGCAGTTCTTC
once | - | TRBJ1-5 | TRBV28 | CASSIPYSNQPQHF | TGTGCCAGCAGTATTCCGTATAGCAATCAGCCCCAGCATTTT
- | - | TRBJ2-5 | TRBV7-8 | CASSAYQNTQETQYF | TGTGCCAGCAGCGCCTACCAGAATACCCAAGAGACCCAGTACTTC
once | TRBD1 | TRBJ1-1 | TRBV27 | CASSLGTGFTEAFF | TGTGCCAGCAGTTTGGGGACAGGTTTCACTGAAGCTTTCTTT
few | - | TRBJ1-1 | TRBV11-2 | CASRPFSSTEAFF | TGTGCCAGCAGACCTTTCTCCAGCACTGAAGCTTTCTTT
- | - | TRBJ2-2 | TRBV19 | CASSSGNTGELFF | TGTGCCAGCAGCTCGGGGAACACCGGGGAGCTGTTTTTT
- | - | TRBJ2-2 | TRBV4-1 | CASARVSNTGELFF | TGCGCCAGCGCCAGGGTCTCGAACACCGGGGAGCTGTTTTTT
- | - | TRBJ1-5 | TRBV5-5 | CASSLHEGSNQPQHF | TGTGCCAGCAGCCTGCACGAGGGTAGCAATCAGCCCCAGCATTTT
- | - | TRBJ2-2 | TRBV5-1 | CASSLGAQRNTGELFF | TGCGCCAGCAGCTTGGGTGCACAGAGGAACACCGGGGAGCTGTTTTTT
- | - | TRBJ2-7 | TRBV12-3/TRBV12-4 | CASSFQGFYEQYF | TGTGCCAGCAGTTTTCAGGGGTTCTACGAGCAGTACTTC
few | TRBD1 | TRBJ2-2 | TRBV27 | CASSGSGTGGTGELFF | TGTGCCAGCAGTGGCTCCGGGACAGGGGGAACCGGGGAGCTGTTTTTT
- | - | TRBJ2-3 | TRBV11-3 | CASSSTGTDTQYF | TGTGCCAGCAGCTCCACGGGCACAGATACGCAGTATTTT
- | - | TRBJ1-6 | TRBV5-4 | CASGGGYNSPLHF | TGTGCCAGCGGCGGCGGATATAATTCACCCCTCCACTTT
- | TRBD1 | TRBJ1-2 | TRBV7-9 | CASRHGTRIRDRDYGYTF | TGTGCCAGCAGACACGGGACTCGAATCAGGGACAGGGACTATGGCTACACCTTC
once | - | TRBJ2-1 | TRBV5-1 | CASSLGTGEGNEQFF | TGCGCCAGCAGCTTGGGTACAGGGGAGGGCAATGAGCAGTTCTTC
- | - | TRBJ1-1 | TRBV7-7 | CASSKTMGTEAFF | TGTGCCAGCAGCAAAACCATGGGGACTGAAGCTTTCTTT
- | TRBD1 | TRBJ2-7 | TRBV11-3 | CASSPRGRNNEQYF | TGTGCCAGCAGCCCCAGGGGGCGGAACAACGAGCAGTACTTC
- | TRBD2 | TRBJ2-5 | TRBV30 | CAWSVRLGLAGGGQETQYF | TGTGCCTGGAGTGTACGGTTAGGGCTAGCGGGAGGGGGTCAAGAGACCCAGTACTTC
once | TRBD1 | TRBJ1-2 | TRBV19 | CASTGQGGTYGYTF | TGTGCCAGTACGGGACAGGGAGGAACCTATGGCTACACCTTC
- | - | TRBJ2-2 | TRBV12-5 | CASGHGWELFF | TGTGCTAGTGGGCACGGTTGGGAGCTGTTTTTT
- | TRBD2 | TRBJ2-3 | TRBV27 | CASSPLGEGTDTQYF | TGTGCCAGCAGTCCTTTGGGGGAGGGTACAGATACGCAGTATTTT
- | TRBD2 | TRBJ2-2 | TRBV2 | CASTAGRLNTGELFF | TGTGCCAGCACGGCCGGGAGGCTGAACACCGGGGAGCTGTTTTTT
- | TRBD1 | TRBJ1-4 | TRBV2 | CASSGRDRGVEKLFF | TGTGCCAGCAGTGGCCGGGACAGGGGGGTCGAAAAACTGTTTTTT
- | TRBD2 | TRBJ2-7 | TRBV19 | CASSIRRLAGGPTEQYF | TGTGCCAGTAGTATACGTCGACTAGCGGGAGGGCCGACTGAGCAGTACTTC
- | TRBD1 | TRBJ1-1 | TRBV5-4 | CASSGRDRLRGEAFF | TGTGCCAGCAGCGGCCGGGACAGACTCCGGGGTGAAGCTTTCTTT
once | - | TRBJ2-2 | TRBV5-1 | CASSRENTGELFF | TGCGCCAGCAGTAGGGAGAACACCGGGGAGCTGTTTTTT
- | TRBD1 | TRBJ1-1 | TRBV18 | CASSPPPGQGGTEAFF | TGTGCCAGCTCCCCACCACCAGGACAGGGGGGGACTGAAGCTTTCTTT
- | - | TRBJ1-1 | TRBV5-4 | CASSRQNTEAFF | TGTGCCAGCAGCCGACAGAACACTGAAGCTTTCTTT
- | - | TRBJ2-7 | TRBV15 | CATSTLGTAAYEQYF | TGTGCCACCAGCACTCTCGGGACGGCCGCCTACGAGCAGTACTTC